Presented here are 16 T cell receptor beta chains from one specimen sequenced in a study of blood T cell repertoires in COVID-19. Libraries were prepared by immunoSEQ multiplex PCR; TCRdb keeps only in-frame clonotypes and omits some of them. The sample consists of a few hundred thousand clones, 84% of them appearing once. Sample: peripheral blood. The source of these receptors is a man aged 50 to 59 with active or convalescent COVID-19.

This chain links TRBV14 with TRBJ1-1; unclear D gene. Looked up from germline, CDR1 is SGHDN and CDR2 is FVKESK. The CDR3 spans 15 residues. V was clipped by 6 bases and J by 0 bases, with 14 bases between them. In nucleotides, the CDR3 is TGTGCCAGCAGTCCAAAAGTGACTATGAACACTGAAGCTTTCTTT. Translating it yields CASSPKVTMNTEAFF.

The V and J genes are TRBV11-1 and TRBJ1-4; D is perhaps TRBD1 (6 bases). This CDR3 is built from 13 residues. V lost 5 bases and J 11 bases, leaving 15 bases between the germline ends. Germline V gene sequence: CDR1 SGHAT, CDR2 FQDESV (reference sequence). As DNA, the CDR3 is TGTGCCAGCAGCCGTGGACAGTATCCTAAACTGTTTTTT. As protein: CASSRGQYPKLFF.

This clone showed up just once. The gene calls are TRBV19 and TRBJ1-2; 12 positions match TRBD1. The CDR3 is 15 amino acids. Germline V CDR1 and CDR2: LNHDA, SQIVND (reference sequence). V dropped 3 bases and J dropped 4; count of bases not matched to a gene: 3. The chain's CDR3 is CASSIGTGGFYGYTF. The CDR3 DNA reads TGTGCCAGTAGTATCGGGACAGGGGGCTTCTATGGCTACACCTTC.

Notes on this clone: This specimen includes other DNA sequences encoding the same CDR3. The chain uses TRBV15 and TRBJ2-7, with TRBD1 matching 9 bases. V shed 3 bases, J shed 5 bases, and the junction held 2 bases outside the gene matches. Germline V gives CDR1 LNHNV, CDR2 YYDKDF (reference sequence). The CDR3 consists of 13 residues. The CDR3 nucleotides read TGTGCCACCAGCAGGGACAGGGGCAACGAGCAGTACTTC. It is translated as CATSRDRGNEQYF.

The rearrangement links TRBV24-1 to TRBJ1-1; D call uncertain. The CDR3 extends over 13 amino acids. The germline V gene encodes CDR1 KGHDR and CDR2 SFDVKD. Trimming stripped 4 bases from V and 2 bases from J, with 7 bases between. The CDR3 sequence is CATSESGNTEAFF. In DNA form, the CDR3 reads TGTGCCACCAGTGAATCAGGAAACACTGAAGCTTTCTTT.

The CDR3: CASSPKVGGGEQYF. In DNA, the CDR3 is TGTGCCAGCAGCCCTAAGGTGGGGGGGGGCGAGCAGTACTTC. The J gene is TRBJ2-7, the V gene TRBV3-1 (or the pseudogene TRBV3-2); 7 nucleotides line up with TRBD2. The V and J ends lost 4 bases and 6 bases, in that order; junction bases with no gene match: 9. Germline values: CDR1 LGHDT, CDR2 YNNKEL (reference sequence). The CDR3 consists of 14 residues.

This chain uses TRBV7-9 with TRBJ2-5; D is possibly TRBD2 (6 bases). This CDR3 is built from 15 residues. V was shortened by 2 bases and J by 0 bases, with 10 bases between the two germline ends. Germline CDR1 SEHNR, CDR2 FQNEAQ (reference sequence). CDR3 in amino acids: CASSLTLADQETQYF. CDR3 bases: TGTGCCAGCAGCTTAACCTTAGCGGACCAAGAGACCCAGTACTTC.

This CDR3 reads CASSLGTGIFSPLHF. In DNA form, the CDR3 reads TGTGCCAGCAGCTTAGGGACAGGGATTTTTTCACCCCTCCACTTT. This chain uses TRBV7-8 with TRBJ1-6; 8 positions match TRBD1. Germline trimming cut 1 base from V and 9 bases from J; bases unmatched to any gene: 5. The CDR3 sequence is 15 residues long. Germline assignment: CDR1 SGHVS and CDR2 FQNEAQ.

The chain has TRBV14 and TRBJ1-2, with no clear D. CDR1 and CDR2 (germline): SGHDN, FVKESK. Trimming removed 4 bases from V and 6 bases from J, with 12 bases in between. CDR3 length equals 13 residues. CDR3 residues: CASSPDTTHGYTF. CDR3 DNA: TGTGCCAGCAGCCCCGACACGACCCATGGCTACACCTTC.

The J gene is TRBJ1-6, the V gene TRBV5-1; D is unresolved. This CDR3 comprises 14 residues. Germline V gives CDR1 SGHRS, CDR2 YFSETQ. Deletions cut 0 bases from V and 10 bases from J, with 11 bases between. The CDR3, as DNA: TGCGCCAGCAGCTTGGGGGAGATAGGATCACCCCTCCACTTT. This gives the protein CASSLGEIGSPLHF. Full variable domain (remainder filled in from reference TRBV5-1 and TRBJ1-6): KAGVTQTPRYLIKTRGQQVTLSCSPISGHRSVSWYQQTPGQGLQFLFEYFSETQRNKGNFPGRFSGRQFSNSRSEMNVSTLELGDSALYLCASSLGEIGSPLHFGNGTRLTVT.

The chain couples TRBV5-5 to TRBJ2-7; 8 nucleotides align to TRBD1. V lost 2 bases, J lost 2 bases, and 3 bases stayed unmatched. The CDR3 contains 14 residues. Germline lookup yields CDR1 SGHKS and CDR2 YYEKEE (reference sequence). CDR3: CASSFGTGTYEQYF. The CDR3, as DNA: TGTGCCAGCAGCTTCGGGACAGGAACCTACGAGCAGTACTTC.

The V call is TRBV29-1, the J call TRBJ1-2; no firm D call. The V gene lost 2 bases and the J gene lost 1 base, with 8 bases spanning the gap. There are 13 residues in the CDR3. Germline values: CDR1 SQVTM, CDR2 ANQGSEA. The CDR3 bases are TGCAGCGTTGAAAATTCCAATAACTATGGCTACACCTTC. The encoded protein is CSVENSNNYGYTF.

This chain joins TRBV7-2 and TRBJ2-3; 9 bases are a match to TRBD1. The length of the CDR3 is 15 residues. The V gene end was trimmed by 5 bases and the J gene end by 2 bases; junction bases not matched to a gene: 5. In germline, CDR1 is SGHTA, CDR2 FQGNSA. CDR3 protein: CASSRDRVITDTQYF. The CDR3 DNA follows: TGTGCCAGCAGCCGGGACAGGGTCATCACAGATACGCAGTATTTT.

This chain links TRBV3-1 (or the pseudogene TRBV3-2) with TRBJ2-3, with D tentatively TRBD1 (5 bases). V was shortened by 0 bases and J by 2 bases, with 18 bases between the two germline ends. CDR1 is LGHDT, CDR2 YNNKEL, per germline (reference sequence). The CDR3 loop spans 18 amino acids. DNA for the CDR3: TGTGCCAGCAGCCAAGAGCCCCCAGGGTTGTGGAACACAGATACGCAGTATTTT. Translating it yields CASSQEPPGLWNTDTQYF.

The genes are TRBV4-2 and TRBJ2-3; 12 bases are shared with TRBD2. Trimming took 0 bases from V and 9 from J; bases not matched to a gene: 4. Per the germline V gene, CDR1 is LGHNA and CDR2 is YNFKEQ. This CDR3 is 15 amino acids long. The CDR3 coding sequence is TGTGCCAGCAGCCAAGAAGGTCTAGCGGGGGGGACGCAGTATTTT. As protein: CASSQEGLAGGTQYF.

This clone was seen just once. This chain uses TRBV7-2 with TRBJ1-3, with 11 bases aligning to TRBD1. From germline, CDR1 is SGHTA and CDR2 FQGNSA. This CDR3 comprises 19 residues. Germline trimming cut 3 bases from V and 3 bases from J; bases unmatched to any gene: 13. The CDR3 DNA follows: TGTGCCAGCAGCTTTCGAGGGACAGGGGGTTCGTTGTATGGAAACACCATATATTTT. This gives the protein CASSFRGTGGSLYGNTIYF.